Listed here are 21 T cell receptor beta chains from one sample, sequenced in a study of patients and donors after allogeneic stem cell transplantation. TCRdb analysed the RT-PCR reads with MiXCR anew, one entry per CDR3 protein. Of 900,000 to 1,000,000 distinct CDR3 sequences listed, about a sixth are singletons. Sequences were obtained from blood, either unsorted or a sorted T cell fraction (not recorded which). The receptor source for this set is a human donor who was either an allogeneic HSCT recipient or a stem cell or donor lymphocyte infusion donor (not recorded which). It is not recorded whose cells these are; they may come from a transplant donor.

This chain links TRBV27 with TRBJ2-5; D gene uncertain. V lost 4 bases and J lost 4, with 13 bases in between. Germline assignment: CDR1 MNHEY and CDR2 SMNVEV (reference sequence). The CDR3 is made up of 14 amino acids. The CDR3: CASSSTAKGETQYF. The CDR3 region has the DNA TGTGCCAGCAGTTCAACAGCAAAGGGAGAGACCCAGTACTTC.

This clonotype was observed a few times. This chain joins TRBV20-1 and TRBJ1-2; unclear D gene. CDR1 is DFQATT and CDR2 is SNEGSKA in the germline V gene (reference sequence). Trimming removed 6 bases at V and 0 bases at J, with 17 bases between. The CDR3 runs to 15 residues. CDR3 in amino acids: CSAGGLGPPNYGYTF. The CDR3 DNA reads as TGCAGTGCCGGTGGACTTGGCCCCCCTAACTATGGCTACACCTTC.

The CDR3 sequence: CSARGLAAQETQYF. In DNA form, the CDR3 reads TGCAGTGCTAGGGGACTAGCGGCGCAAGAGACCCAGTACTTC. This rearrangement joins TRBV20-1 to TRBJ2-5, with TRBD2 matching over 11 bases. The CDR3 is 14 residues long. Germline V CDR1 and CDR2: DFQATT, SNEGSKA (reference sequence). The V and J ends lost 3 bases and 2 bases, in that order; junction bases with no gene match: 2.

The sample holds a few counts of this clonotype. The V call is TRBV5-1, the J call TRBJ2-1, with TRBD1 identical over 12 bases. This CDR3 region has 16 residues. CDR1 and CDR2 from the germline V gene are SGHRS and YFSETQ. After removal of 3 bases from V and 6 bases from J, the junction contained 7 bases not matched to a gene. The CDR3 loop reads CASSWGDRGRSNEQFF. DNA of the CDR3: TGCGCCAGCAGCTGGGGGGACAGGGGGCGTAGCAATGAGCAGTTCTTC.

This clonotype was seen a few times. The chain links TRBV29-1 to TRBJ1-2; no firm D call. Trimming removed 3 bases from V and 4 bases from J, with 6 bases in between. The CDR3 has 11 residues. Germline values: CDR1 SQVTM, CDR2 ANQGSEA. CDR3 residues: CSVDHGYGYTF. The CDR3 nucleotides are TGCAGCGTTGATCACGGCTATGGCTACACCTTC.

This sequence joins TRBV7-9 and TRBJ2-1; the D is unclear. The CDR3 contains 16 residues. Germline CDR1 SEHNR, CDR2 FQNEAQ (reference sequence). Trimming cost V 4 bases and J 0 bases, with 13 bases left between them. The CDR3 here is CASSSGQESSYNEQFF. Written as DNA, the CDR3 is TGTGCCAGCAGCTCCGGTCAGGAGAGCTCCTACAATGAGCAGTTCTTC.

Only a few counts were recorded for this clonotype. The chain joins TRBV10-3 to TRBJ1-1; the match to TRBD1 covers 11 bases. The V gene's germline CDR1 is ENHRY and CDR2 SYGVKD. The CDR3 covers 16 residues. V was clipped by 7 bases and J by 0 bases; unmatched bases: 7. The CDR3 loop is CAIKGQGATMNTEAFF. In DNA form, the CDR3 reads TGTGCCATCAAAGGACAGGGGGCAACCATGAACACTGAAGCTTTCTTT.

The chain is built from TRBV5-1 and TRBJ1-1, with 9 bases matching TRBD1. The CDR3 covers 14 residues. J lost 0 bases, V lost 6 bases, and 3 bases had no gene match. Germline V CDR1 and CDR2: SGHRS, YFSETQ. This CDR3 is CASTRDRVNTEAFF. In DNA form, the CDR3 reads TGCGCCAGCACCCGGGACAGGGTGAACACTGAAGCTTTCTTT.

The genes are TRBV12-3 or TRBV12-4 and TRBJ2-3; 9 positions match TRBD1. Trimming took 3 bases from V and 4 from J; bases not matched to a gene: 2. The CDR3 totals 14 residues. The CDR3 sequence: CASSFTGGADTQYF. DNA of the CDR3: TGTGCCAGCAGTTTCACAGGGGGCGCAGATACGCAGTATTTT.

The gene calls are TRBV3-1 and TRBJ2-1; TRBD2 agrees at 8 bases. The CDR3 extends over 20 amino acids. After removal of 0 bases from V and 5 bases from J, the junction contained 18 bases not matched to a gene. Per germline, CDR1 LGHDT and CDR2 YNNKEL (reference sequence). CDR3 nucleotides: TGTGCCAGCAGCCAAGATCGCCCCTTCGGGGGGGCCTTAGACAACAATGAGCAGTTCTTC. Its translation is CASSQDRPFGGALDNNEQFF.

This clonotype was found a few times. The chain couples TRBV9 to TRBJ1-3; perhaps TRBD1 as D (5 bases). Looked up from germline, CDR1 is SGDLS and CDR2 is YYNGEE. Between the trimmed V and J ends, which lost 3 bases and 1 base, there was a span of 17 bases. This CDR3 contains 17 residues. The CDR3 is CASSDGDPGPSGNTIYF. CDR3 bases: TGTGCCAGCAGCGATGGGGACCCGGGGCCATCTGGAAACACCATATATTTT.

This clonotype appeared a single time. The CDR3 DNA sequence: TGTGCCAGCAGCAGAGGCGGGAGGACTCAAGAGACCCAGTACTTC. Protein product: CASSRGGRTQETQYF. The chain carries TRBV7-3 and TRBJ2-5, with 8 bases that match TRBD2. Germline values: CDR1 SGHTA, CDR2 FQGTGA. The CDR3 spans 15 residues. After removal of 5 bases from V and 2 bases from J, the junction contained 7 bases not matched to a gene.

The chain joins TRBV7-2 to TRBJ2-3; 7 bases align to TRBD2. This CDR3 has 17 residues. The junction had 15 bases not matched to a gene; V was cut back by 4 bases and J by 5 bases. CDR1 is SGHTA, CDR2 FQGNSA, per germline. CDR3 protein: CASSSYRGAGVKDTQYF. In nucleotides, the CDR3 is TGTGCCAGCAGCTCCTATCGCGGGGCGGGAGTCAAAGATACGCAGTATTTT.

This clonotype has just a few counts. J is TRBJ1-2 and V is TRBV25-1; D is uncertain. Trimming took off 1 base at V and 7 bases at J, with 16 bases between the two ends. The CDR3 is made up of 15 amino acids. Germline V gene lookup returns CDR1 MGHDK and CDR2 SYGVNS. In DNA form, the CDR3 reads TGTGCCAGCAGTGAATCCGACGGTCGCGTTCGTGGCTACACCTTC. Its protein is CASSESDGRVRGYTF.

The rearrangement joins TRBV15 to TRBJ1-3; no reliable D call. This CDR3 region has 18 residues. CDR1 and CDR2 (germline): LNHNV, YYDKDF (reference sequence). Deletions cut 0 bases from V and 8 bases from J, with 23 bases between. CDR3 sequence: CATSRDELWGSIQHTIYF. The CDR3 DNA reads TGTGCCACCAGCAGAGATGAGTTATGGGGTTCGATCCAGCACACCATATATTTT.

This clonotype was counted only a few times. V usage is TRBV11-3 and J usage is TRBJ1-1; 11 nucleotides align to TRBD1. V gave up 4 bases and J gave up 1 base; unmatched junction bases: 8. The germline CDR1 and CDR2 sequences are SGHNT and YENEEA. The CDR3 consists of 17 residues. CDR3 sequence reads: CASSSRRTGGGNTEAFF. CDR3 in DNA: TGTGCCAGCAGCTCCCGCCGGACAGGGGGCGGGAACACTGAAGCTTTCTTT.

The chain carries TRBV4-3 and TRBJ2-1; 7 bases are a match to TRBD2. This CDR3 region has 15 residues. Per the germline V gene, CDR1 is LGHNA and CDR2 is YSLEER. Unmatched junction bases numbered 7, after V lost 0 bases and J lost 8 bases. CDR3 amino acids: CASSQDRMGGYEQFF. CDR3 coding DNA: TGCGCCAGCAGCCAAGATAGAATGGGGGGGTATGAGCAGTTCTTC.

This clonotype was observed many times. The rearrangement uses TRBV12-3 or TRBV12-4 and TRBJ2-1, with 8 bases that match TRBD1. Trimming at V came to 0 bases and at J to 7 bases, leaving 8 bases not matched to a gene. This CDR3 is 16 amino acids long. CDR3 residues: CASSLADRARWNEQFF. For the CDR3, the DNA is TGTGCCAGCAGTTTAGCGGACAGGGCGAGGTGGAATGAGCAGTTCTTC.

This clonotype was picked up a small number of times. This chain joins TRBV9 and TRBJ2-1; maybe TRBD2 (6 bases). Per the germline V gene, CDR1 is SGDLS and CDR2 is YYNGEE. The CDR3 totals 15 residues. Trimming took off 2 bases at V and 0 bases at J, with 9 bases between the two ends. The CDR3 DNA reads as TGTGCCAGCAGCGTTAGCGGCCCCTCCTACAATGAGCAGTTCTTC. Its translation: CASSVSGPSYNEQFF.

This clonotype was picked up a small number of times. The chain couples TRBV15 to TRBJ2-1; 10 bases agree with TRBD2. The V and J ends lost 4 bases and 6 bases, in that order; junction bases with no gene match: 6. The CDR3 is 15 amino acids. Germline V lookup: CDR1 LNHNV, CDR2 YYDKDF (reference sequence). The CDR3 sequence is CATSIGTSGTNEQFF. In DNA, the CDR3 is TGTGCCACCAGCATCGGTACTAGCGGGACCAATGAGCAGTTCTTC.

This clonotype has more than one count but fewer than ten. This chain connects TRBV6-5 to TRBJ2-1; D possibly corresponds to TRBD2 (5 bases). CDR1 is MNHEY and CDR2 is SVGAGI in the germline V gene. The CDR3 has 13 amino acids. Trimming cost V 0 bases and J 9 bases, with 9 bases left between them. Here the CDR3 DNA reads TGTGCCAGCAGTTACTCAGCGGTTACTGAGCAGTTCTTC. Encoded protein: CASSYSAVTEQFF.